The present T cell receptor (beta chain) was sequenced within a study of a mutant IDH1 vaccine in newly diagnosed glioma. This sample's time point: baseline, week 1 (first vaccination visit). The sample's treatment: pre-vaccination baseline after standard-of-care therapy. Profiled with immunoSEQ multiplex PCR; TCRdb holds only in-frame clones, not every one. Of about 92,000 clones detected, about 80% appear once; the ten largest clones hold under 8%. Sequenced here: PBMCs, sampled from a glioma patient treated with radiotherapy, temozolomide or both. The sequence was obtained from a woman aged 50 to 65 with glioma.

This CDR3 is CASSPHWGGTYEQYF. In DNA form, the CDR3 reads TGTGCCAGCAGCCCCCACTGGGGGGGAACCTACGAGCAGTACTTC. This chain links TRBV7-2 with TRBJ2-7, with TRBD2 matching over 7 bases. CDR1 and CDR2 from the germline V gene are SGHTA and FQGNSA. The CDR3 loop spans 15 amino acids. Germline trimming cut 5 bases from V and 2 bases from J; bases unmatched to any gene: 9.